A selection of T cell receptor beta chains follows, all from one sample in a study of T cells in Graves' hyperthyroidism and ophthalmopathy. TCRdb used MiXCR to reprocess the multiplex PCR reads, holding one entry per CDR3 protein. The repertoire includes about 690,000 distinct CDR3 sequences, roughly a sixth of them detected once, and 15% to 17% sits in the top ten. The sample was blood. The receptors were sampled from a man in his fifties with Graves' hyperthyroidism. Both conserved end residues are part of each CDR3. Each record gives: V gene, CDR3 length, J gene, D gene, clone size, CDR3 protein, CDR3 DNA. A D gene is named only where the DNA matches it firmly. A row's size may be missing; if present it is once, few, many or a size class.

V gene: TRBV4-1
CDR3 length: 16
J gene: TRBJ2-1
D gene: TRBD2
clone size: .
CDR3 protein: CASSRTASGGYNEQFF
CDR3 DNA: TGCGCCAGCAGCCGAACGGCTAGCGGTGGTTACAATGAGCAGTTCTTC

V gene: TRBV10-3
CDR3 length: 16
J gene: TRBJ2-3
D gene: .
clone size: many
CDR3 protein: CAISDSGTTGTDTQYF
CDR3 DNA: TGTGCCATCAGTGATTCTGGGACTACAGGGACAGATACGCAGTATTTT

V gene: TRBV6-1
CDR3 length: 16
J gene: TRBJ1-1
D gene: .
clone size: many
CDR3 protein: CASSRAGTNMNTEAFF
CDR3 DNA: TGTGCCAGCAGTCGAGCCGGGACAAACATGAACACTGAAGCTTTCTTT

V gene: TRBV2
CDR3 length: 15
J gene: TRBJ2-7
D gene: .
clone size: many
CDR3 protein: CASSEVWLALYEQYF
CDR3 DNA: TGTGCCAGCAGTGAAGTGTGGCTAGCGCTTTACGAGCAGTACTTC

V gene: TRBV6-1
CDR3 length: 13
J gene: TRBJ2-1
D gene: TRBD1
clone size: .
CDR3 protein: CASSLPGGMREFF
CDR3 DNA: TGTGCCAGCAGCCTCCCAGGGGGAATGAGGGAGTTCTTC

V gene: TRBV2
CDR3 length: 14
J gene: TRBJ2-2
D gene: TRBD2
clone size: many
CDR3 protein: CASRRTSSAGELFF
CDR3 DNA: TGTGCCAGCCGGCGGACTAGCAGCGCCGGGGAGCTGTTTTTT

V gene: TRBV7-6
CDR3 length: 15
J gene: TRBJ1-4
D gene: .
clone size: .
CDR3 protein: CASSLAVEDGEKLFF
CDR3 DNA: TGTGCCAGCAGCTTAGCGGTGGAGGATGGTGAAAAACTGTTTTTT

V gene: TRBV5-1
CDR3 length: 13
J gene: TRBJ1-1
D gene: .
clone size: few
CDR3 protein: CASGVSENTEAFF
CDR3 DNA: TGCGCCAGCGGGGTTTCAGAGAACACTGAAGCTTTCTTT

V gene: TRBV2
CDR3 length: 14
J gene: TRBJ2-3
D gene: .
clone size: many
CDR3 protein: CASVRQPEVDTQYF
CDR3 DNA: TGTGCCAGTGTACGACAGCCGGAGGTCGATACGCAGTATTTT

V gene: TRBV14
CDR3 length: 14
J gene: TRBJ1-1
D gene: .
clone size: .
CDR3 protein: CASSPTRGGTEAFF
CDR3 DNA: TGTGCCAGCAGCCCGACTCGAGGGGGCACTGAAGCTTTCTTT

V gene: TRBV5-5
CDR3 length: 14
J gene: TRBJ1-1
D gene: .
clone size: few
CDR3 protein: CASSSKLRDPEAFF
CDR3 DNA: TGTGCCAGCAGCTCAAAGTTAAGGGACCCTGAAGCTTTCTTT

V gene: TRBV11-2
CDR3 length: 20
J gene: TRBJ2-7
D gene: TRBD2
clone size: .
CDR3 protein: CASSLRTSGFSKPRFYEQYF
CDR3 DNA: TGTGCCAGCAGCTTGCGGACTAGCGGATTCTCGAAACCCCGATTCTACGAGCAGTACTTC

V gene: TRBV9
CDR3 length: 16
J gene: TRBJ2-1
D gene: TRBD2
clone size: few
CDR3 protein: CASSVVLAGGKNEQFF
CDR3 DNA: TGTGCCAGCAGCGTAGTCCTAGCGGGAGGGAAGAATGAGCAGTTCTTC

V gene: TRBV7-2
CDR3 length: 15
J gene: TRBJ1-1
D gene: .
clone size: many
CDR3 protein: CASSLDIRGDTEAFF
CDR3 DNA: TGTGCCAGCAGCTTAGATATACGAGGCGACACTGAAGCTTTCTTT

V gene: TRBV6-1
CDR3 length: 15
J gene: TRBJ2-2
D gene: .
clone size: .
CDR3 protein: CASSEGIAVAGELFF
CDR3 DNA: TGTGCCAGCAGTGAAGGGATAGCGGTGGCAGGGGAGCTGTTTTTT

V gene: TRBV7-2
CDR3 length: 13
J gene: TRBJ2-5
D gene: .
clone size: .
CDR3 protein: CASSPRQRETQYF
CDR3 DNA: TGTGCCAGCAGCCCTAGACAGCGGGAGACCCAGTACTTC

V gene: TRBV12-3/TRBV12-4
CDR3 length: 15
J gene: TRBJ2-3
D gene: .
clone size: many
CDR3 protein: CASSSRDSHTDTQYF
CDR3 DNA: TGTGCCAGCAGTTCCCGGGACTCCCACACAGATACGCAGTATTTT

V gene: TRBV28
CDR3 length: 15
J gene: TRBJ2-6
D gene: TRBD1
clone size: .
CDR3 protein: CASMNQGAGANVLTF
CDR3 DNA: TGTGCCAGCATGAACCAGGGGGCTGGGGCCAACGTCCTGACTTTC

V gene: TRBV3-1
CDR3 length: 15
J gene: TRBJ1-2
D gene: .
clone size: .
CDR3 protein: CASSHLAGANYGYTF
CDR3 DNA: TGTGCCAGCAGCCATTTAGCCGGCGCTAACTATGGCTACACCTTC

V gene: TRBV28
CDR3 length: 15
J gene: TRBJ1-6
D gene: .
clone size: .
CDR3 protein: CASSFIPGLHSPLHF
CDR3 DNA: TGTGCCAGCAGTTTTATCCCGGGACTTCATTCACCCCTCCACTTT

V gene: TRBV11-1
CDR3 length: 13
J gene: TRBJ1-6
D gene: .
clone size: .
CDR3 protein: CASSLPGVSPLHF
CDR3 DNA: TGTGCCAGCAGCTTACCAGGGGTCTCACCCCTCCACTTT

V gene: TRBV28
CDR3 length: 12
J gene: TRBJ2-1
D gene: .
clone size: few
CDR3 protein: CASSPFRNEQFF
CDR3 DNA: TGTGCCAGCAGTCCTTTCCGCAATGAGCAGTTCTTC

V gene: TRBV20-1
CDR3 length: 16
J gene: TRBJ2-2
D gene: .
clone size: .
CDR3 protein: CSARGIGQSNTGELFF
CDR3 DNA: TGCAGTGCTCGAGGGATAGGGCAATCGAACACCGGGGAGCTGTTTTTT

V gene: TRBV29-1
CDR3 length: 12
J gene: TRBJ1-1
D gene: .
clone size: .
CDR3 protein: CSVFEGLGKAFF
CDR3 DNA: TGCAGCGTTTTTGAGGGGTTAGGTAAAGCTTTCTTT

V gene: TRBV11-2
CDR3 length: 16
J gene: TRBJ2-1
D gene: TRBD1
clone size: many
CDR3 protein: CASSLPAGTGGNEQFF
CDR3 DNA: TGTGCCAGCAGCTTACCAGCCGGGACAGGGGGGAATGAGCAGTTCTTC

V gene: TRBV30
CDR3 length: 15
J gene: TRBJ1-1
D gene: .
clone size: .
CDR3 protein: CAWSVPREGNTEAFF
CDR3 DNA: TGTGCCTGGAGTGTACCCCGGGAAGGAAACACTGAAGCTTTCTTT

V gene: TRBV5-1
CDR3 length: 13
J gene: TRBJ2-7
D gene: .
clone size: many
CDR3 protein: CASTVDSPYEQYF
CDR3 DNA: TGCGCCAGCACGGTGGACTCCCCCTACGAGCAGTACTTC

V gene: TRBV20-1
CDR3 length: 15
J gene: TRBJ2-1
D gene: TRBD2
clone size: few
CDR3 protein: CSASGHASGSNEQFF
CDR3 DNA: TGCAGTGCCTCCGGTCATGCCAGCGGGAGCAATGAGCAGTTCTTC

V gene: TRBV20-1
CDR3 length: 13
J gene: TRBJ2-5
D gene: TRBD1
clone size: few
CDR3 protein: CSAPGQGVETQYF
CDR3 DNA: TGCAGTGCTCCGGGACAGGGGGTAGAGACCCAGTACTTC